Listed below are T cell receptor beta chains from one sample, sequenced in a study of early T cells in non-severe SARS-CoV-2 infection. TCRdb ran MiXCR on the 5' RACE reads and lists one entry per CDR3 protein. The table records tens of thousands of distinct CDR3 sequences, 11% of them present only once. Sequencing used whole blood, obtained at baseline. These receptors were taken from an adult who was a healthcare worker with PCR-confirmed SARS-CoV-2 infection or an uninfected control (not recorded which). Both conserved end residues are part of each CDR3. Each record gives: J gene, V gene, clone size, D gene, CDR3 DNA, CDR3 protein. The D gene is left open where the match is weak. The size of a clone is reported for some rows only, either as once, few or many, or as a class for expanded clones.

TRBJ1-2 | TRBV4-3 | few | NA | TGCGCCAGCAGCCATGAACCCCGCGCTAACTATGGCTACACCTTC | CASSHEPRANYGYTF
TRBJ2-1 | TRBV3-1 | many | TRBD1 | TGTGCCAGCAGTAACCCCGAGGGGGCGTCTTACAATGAGCAGTTCTTC | CASSNPEGASYNEQFF
TRBJ1-1 | TRBV7-9 | NA | NA | TGTGCCAGCAGCTTAAGTCGGGACACTGAAGCTTTCTTT | CASSLSRDTEAFF
TRBJ1-5 | TRBV18 | NA | NA | TGTGCCAGCGCGGGGGGATTTGATCAGCCCCAGCATTTT | CASAGGFDQPQHF
TRBJ2-3 | TRBV18 | once | TRBD2 | TGTGCCAGCTCACCACCGCGGGAGTTTAGCACAGATACGCAGTATTTT | CASSPPREFSTDTQYF
TRBJ2-6 | TRBV5-8 | many | NA | TGTGCCAGCAGCTTGTCTGGGGCCAACGTCCTGACTTTC | CASSLSGANVLTF
TRBJ2-7 | TRBV6-1 | few | NA | TGTGCCAGCACGGAAGCCGGGACTGGTAGCTACGAGCAGTACTTC | CASTEAGTGSYEQYF
TRBJ1-1 | TRBV5-6 | few | NA | TGTGCCAGCAGCTTTCGGGGGGTCCAGAACACTGAAGCTTTCTTT | CASSFRGVQNTEAFF
TRBJ1-1 | TRBV20-1 | many | NA | TGCAGTGCTAAAGGGTTGGCTGAAGCTTTCTTT | CSAKGLAEAFF
TRBJ1-2 | TRBV6-2/TRBV6-3 | NA | NA | TGTGCCAGCAGGCCACAGGACGCTACTAACTATGGCTACACCTTC | CASRPQDATNYGYTF
TRBJ2-7 | TRBV10-3 | NA | NA | TGTGCCATCAGTGTAGGAGGGGACGAGCAGTACTTC | CAISVGGDEQYF
TRBJ2-7 | TRBV7-3 | many | NA | TGTGCCAGCAGCTTATCCCCAAACTACGAGCAGTACTTC | CASSLSPNYEQYF
TRBJ1-2 | TRBV15 | few | TRBD1 | TGTGCCACCAGCAGAGGTGGGACAGTTTATGGCTACACCTTC | CATSRGGTVYGYTF